This is a list of T cell receptor beta chains from one sample in a study of regulatory T cells in long-lasting Graves disease. TCRdb recomputed calls from the multiplex PCR reads with MiXCR, one row per CDR3 protein. The table shows around 510,000 distinct CDR3 sequences, with around 20% occurring only once. The input for sequencing was peripheral blood mononuclear cells (PBMCs), taken when the disease was refractory, from a patient treated with antithyroid drugs. The receptors shown here come from a female donor with Graves disease. The CDR3 runs from the conserved cysteine through the conserved F or W. The order of the fields is D gene, J gene, clone size, V gene, CDR3 DNA, CDR3 protein. The D gene is left open where the match is weak. Clone size appears in some rows only: once, few, many, or a class for an expanded clone.

d_gene: .; j_gene: TRBJ2-3; abundance: .; v_gene: TRBV7-9; CDR3nt: TGTGCCAGCAGCTTAGCCTTCACAGATACGCAGTATTTT; CDR3aa: CASSLAFTDTQYF
d_gene: TRBD2; j_gene: TRBJ2-4; abundance: many; v_gene: TRBV2; CDR3nt: TGTGCCAGCGAAAAACCGGGACTAGCGGGAGGGCCCGGCAAAAACATTCAGTACTTC; CDR3aa: CASEKPGLAGGPGKNIQYF
d_gene: .; j_gene: TRBJ1-2; abundance: many; v_gene: TRBV15; CDR3nt: TGTGCCACCAGCAGAGATCGGAGCCCAGGTGTCGATGGCTACACCTTC; CDR3aa: CATSRDRSPGVDGYTF
d_gene: .; j_gene: TRBJ1-1; abundance: few; v_gene: TRBV12-5; CDR3nt: TGTGCTAGTGGTTTCTCGGGGACGAACACTGAAGCTTTCTTT; CDR3aa: CASGFSGTNTEAFF
d_gene: TRBD1; j_gene: TRBJ2-3; abundance: .; v_gene: TRBV7-8; CDR3nt: TGTGCCAGCAGCCCCCTGGGACAGTCCACAGATACGCAGTATTTT; CDR3aa: CASSPLGQSTDTQYF
d_gene: .; j_gene: TRBJ1-2; abundance: .; v_gene: TRBV19; CDR3nt: TGTGCCAGTAGTATAGGGATAAACTATGGCTACACCTTC; CDR3aa: CASSIGINYGYTF
d_gene: .; j_gene: TRBJ1-6; abundance: many; v_gene: TRBV18; CDR3nt: TGTGCCAGCTCACCAACGGAGACCTATAATTCACCCCTCCACTTT; CDR3aa: CASSPTETYNSPLHF
d_gene: .; j_gene: TRBJ1-5; abundance: many; v_gene: TRBV20-1; CDR3nt: TGCAGTGCTAGAGATGGGGGCAGGGGACAGCCCCAGCATTTT; CDR3aa: CSARDGGRGQPQHF
d_gene: .; j_gene: TRBJ1-2; abundance: many; v_gene: TRBV29-1; CDR3nt: TGCAGCGTCCCTGCCTCCGATAACTATGGCTACACCTTC; CDR3aa: CSVPASDNYGYTF
d_gene: .; j_gene: TRBJ2-5; abundance: .; v_gene: TRBV20-1; CDR3nt: TGCAGTGCTAGTCTTCCCCTCCAAGAGACCCAGTACTTC; CDR3aa: CSASLPLQETQYF
d_gene: .; j_gene: TRBJ1-4; abundance: few; v_gene: TRBV29-1; CDR3nt: TGCAGCGCCCTCCGGGGAGGAGGTGAAAAACTGTTTTTT; CDR3aa: CSALRGGGEKLFF
d_gene: .; j_gene: TRBJ1-2; abundance: many; v_gene: TRBV11-2; CDR3nt: TGTGCCAGCAGCTTAGTGGGGGGGCTGTCAGGGAACGGCTACACCTTC; CDR3aa: CASSLVGGLSGNGYTF
d_gene: TRBD2; j_gene: TRBJ2-2; abundance: many; v_gene: TRBV27; CDR3nt: TGTGCCAGCTCCCCCGGACTAGCGGCGAACACCGGGGAGCTGTTTTTT; CDR3aa: CASSPGLAANTGELFF
d_gene: .; j_gene: TRBJ1-2; abundance: many; v_gene: TRBV28; CDR3nt: TGTGCCAGCAGCCCACTCCTGAGGGACTATGGCTACACCTTC; CDR3aa: CASSPLLRDYGYTF